Presented here are 30 T cell receptor beta chains from one specimen sequenced in a study of cytomegalovirus exposure and HLA in healthy donors. The PCR had 60 Vbeta and 13 Jbeta primers. Method: immunoSEQ multiplex PCR; TCRdb's copy keeps in-frame clones and lacks some. The profile shows fewer than 250,000 clones, over 70% of them singletons. The source material was PBMCs. Receptors originate from a man between 25 and 39 years old in good health and CMV-seronegative.

The chain recombines TRBV19 with TRBJ2-7, with D maybe TRBD2 (7 bases). The V gene lost 3 bases and the J gene lost 1 base, with 19 bases spanning the gap. Germline V gene data show CDR1 as LNHDA and CDR2 as SQIVND (reference sequence). This CDR3 is built from 17 residues. In DNA form, the CDR3 reads TGTGCCAGTAGTATTTTGGGGGGGGAGGACAGATCCTACGAGCAGTACTTC. Translation gives CASSILGGEDRSYEQYF.

The chain links TRBV10-3 to TRBJ1-1, with D hard to call. The germline V gene encodes CDR1 ENHRY and CDR2 SYGVKD. Trimming removed 10 bases from V and 6 bases from J, with 15 bases in between. This CDR3 has 12 amino acids. The CDR3 region is CATQEGESEAFF. CDR3 nucleotide sequence: TGTGCCACCCAAGAGGGAGAATCTGAAGCTTTCTTT.

DNA for the CDR3: TGTGCCAGCAGCCGCGCCGCCTCCGGGTCCTACGAGCAGTACTTC. It translates to CASSRAASGSYEQYF. V is TRBV28 and J is TRBJ2-7; no definite D call. The V gene lost 6 bases and the J gene lost 1 base, with 16 bases spanning the gap. Germline-derived CDR1 and CDR2 are MDHEN and SYDVKM. The CDR3 runs to 15 residues.

This CDR3 reads CASSKGASVDIQYF. In DNA, the CDR3 is TGTGCCAGTAGTAAAGGGGCTAGCGTAGACATTCAGTACTTC. This chain connects TRBV19 to TRBJ2-4, with D maybe TRBD2 (6 bases). Trimming took off 4 bases at V and 8 bases at J, with 15 bases between the two ends. From germline, CDR1 is LNHDA and CDR2 SQIVND (reference sequence). CDR3 length: 14 amino acids.

This chain uses TRBV19 with TRBJ2-3, with TRBD2 matching over 12 bases. CDR3 length equals 15 residues. Germline CDR1 reads LNHDA; CDR2 reads SQIVND (reference sequence). V lost 6 bases and J lost 5; bases outside the gene matches: 6. CDR3 DNA sequence: TGTGCCAGTAGCCCAACGGGACTAGCGGGAGATACGCAGTATTTT. It codes for CASSPTGLAGDTQYF.

The rearrangement links TRBV6-5 to TRBJ2-3; D ambiguous. CDR3 size: 14 residues. Trimming pared 5 bases from V and 4 bases from J, leaving 13 bases between. Germline CDR1 reads MNHEY; CDR2 reads SVGAGI. CDR3 DNA: TGTGCCAGCAGTCCCTCCCTGACATCAGATACGCAGTATTTT. It is translated as CASSPSLTSDTQYF.

The rearrangement uses TRBV18 and TRBJ2-2, with D perhaps TRBD1 (5 bases). The CDR3 is made up of 16 amino acids. Germline-derived CDR1 and CDR2 are KGHSH and LQKENI. V was pared by 2 bases and J by 0 bases, with 10 bases between. As DNA, the CDR3 is TGTGCCAGCTCACCATTGGTCAGGGCGAACACCGGGGAGCTGTTTTTT. Encoded protein: CASSPLVRANTGELFF. The variable domain in full, with the rest retrieved from reference TRBV18 and TRBJ2-2, is NAGVMQNPRHLVRRRGQEARLRCSPMKGHSHVYWYRQLPEEGLKFMVYLQKENIIDESGMPKERFSAEFPKEGPSILRIQQVVRGDSAAYFCASSPLVRANTGELFFGEGSRLTVL.

A note on this clone: Additional DNA sequences in this sample encode the identical CDR3. J is TRBJ1-5 and V is TRBV30; TRBD1 might be the D (5 bases). V lost 0 bases to trimming and J lost 1 base, with 10 bases between them. The CDR3 loop spans 15 amino acids. Germline V gene data show CDR1 as GTSNPN and CDR2 as SVGIG (reference sequence). In DNA, the CDR3 is TGTGCCTGGAGTGTAAGGGGAGGCAGCAATCAGCCCCAGCATTTT. It translates to CAWSVRGGSNQPQHF.

The genes are TRBV19 and TRBJ2-7, with D tentatively TRBD1 (6 bases). This CDR3 is built from 17 residues. Deletions cut 0 bases from V and 1 base from J, with 16 bases between. Germline values: CDR1 LNHDA, CDR2 SQIVND (reference sequence). CDR3 DNA: TGTGCCAGTAGTATAGATATCCCTTCAGGGGTATCCTACGAGCAGTACTTC. Translating it yields CASSIDIPSGVSYEQYF.

This sequence joins TRBV6-5 and TRBJ2-7, with a tentative D call TRBD2 (5 bases). V was shortened by 4 bases and J by 5 bases, with 12 bases between the two germline ends. Germline CDR1 and CDR2: MNHEY and SVGAGI. CDR3 length equals 13 residues. The CDR3 region is CASSLPPGDEQYF. CDR3 DNA: TGTGCCAGCAGTTTACCCCCCGGGGACGAGCAGTACTTC.

V is TRBV5-1 and J is TRBJ2-1; no clear D. The CDR3 loop spans 16 amino acids. V was trimmed by 0 bases and J by 0 bases, leaving 10 bases between them. In germline, CDR1 is SGHRS, CDR2 YFSETQ. The CDR3 loop reads CASSLASSSSYNEQFF. The CDR3, as DNA: TGCGCCAGCAGCTTGGCATCCTCGAGCTCCTACAATGAGCAGTTCTTC. Filled out from reference TRBV5-1 and TRBJ2-1, the complete variable domain reads KAGVTQTPRYLIKTRGQQVTLSCSPISGHRSVSWYQQTPGQGLQFLFEYFSETQRNKGNFPGRFSGRQFSNSRSEMNVSTLELGDSALYLCASSLASSSSYNEQFFGPGTRLTVL.

The chain couples TRBV4-2 to TRBJ1-1; TRBD1 might be the D (5 bases). Trimming removed 0 bases from V and 6 bases from J, with 11 bases in between. Germline values: CDR1 LGHNA, CDR2 YNFKEQ. This CDR3 region has 14 residues. The CDR3 coding sequence is TGTGCCAGCAGCCAAGATCCGCAGGGCCCTGAAGCTTTCTTT. Protein product: CASSQDPQGPEAFF.

The rearrangement joins TRBV25-1 to TRBJ1-2, with 11 bases matching TRBD1. The ends lost 9 bases at V and 4 bases at J; junction bases unmatched: 19. CDR1 is MGHDK, CDR2 SYGVNS, per germline. CDR3 length equals 18 residues. CDR3 sequence: CARHYFPVGTGGIYGYTF. The CDR3 nucleotides are TGTGCCAGACACTATTTTCCCGTGGGGACAGGGGGAATCTATGGCTACACCTTC.

The J gene is TRBJ2-3, the V gene TRBV5-1; a possible D gene is TRBD2 (5 bases). The CDR3 is 13 amino acids. V shed 4 bases and J shed 8 bases, with 14 bases lying between them. Germline V gene sequence: CDR1 SGHRS, CDR2 YFSETQ. In nucleotides, the CDR3 is TGCGCCAGCAGCCCCGACCCTGAGGGTACGCAGTATTTT. As protein: CASSPDPEGTQYF.

The CDR3 nucleotides are TGCGCCAGCAGCTTGTCCGGCCAAGAGACCCAGTACTTC. Its protein product is CASSLSGQETQYF. The chain recombines TRBV5-1 with TRBJ2-5; D call uncertain. V was trimmed by 1 base and J by 1 base, leaving 5 bases between them. The CDR3 totals 13 residues. The germline V gene encodes CDR1 SGHRS and CDR2 YFSETQ.

The gene calls are TRBV14 and TRBJ1-1; TRBD1 is a possible D gene (6 bases). The germline V gene encodes CDR1 SGHDN and CDR2 FVKESK. The length of the CDR3 is 14 residues. Trimming took off 7 bases at V and 1 base at J, with 13 bases between the two ends. In DNA, the CDR3 is TGTGCCAGCACCGGCCCGACAGGGAACACTGAAGCTTTCTTT. Translation: CASTGPTGNTEAFF.

The chain recombines TRBV9 with TRBJ2-3; D is unresolved. The CDR3 length is 11 residues. Germline V CDR1 and CDR2: SGDLS, YYNGEE. Trimming pared 4 bases from V and 3 bases from J, leaving 3 bases between. The CDR3 sequence: CASSLTDTQYF. The DNA of the CDR3 is TGTGCCAGCAGCCTGACAGATACGCAGTATTTT.

The chain employs TRBV9 and TRBJ1-2; 7 bases agree with TRBD1. CDR1 is SGDLS, CDR2 YYNGEE, per germline. The CDR3 is made up of 14 amino acids. The trim removed 1 base at V and 8 bases at J, leaving 8 bases unmatched. The CDR3 region is CASSVQGGLMGYTF. The CDR3 nucleotides read TGTGCCAGCAGCGTACAGGGGGGCTTAATGGGCTACACCTTC.

This clone is a singleton in its sample. The rearrangement links TRBV7-2 to TRBJ1-5, with TRBD1 as a possible D gene (6 bases). V lost 5 bases and J lost 2, with 7 bases in between. The CDR3 extends over 13 amino acids. Germline CDR1 and CDR2: SGHTA and FQGNSA. CDR3 in DNA: TGTGCCAGCAGCCGACAGGGCAATCAGCCCCAGCATTTT. Translated: CASSRQGNQPQHF.

The gene calls are TRBV28 and TRBJ1-5, with D perhaps matching TRBD1 (5 bases). The germline V gene encodes CDR1 MDHEN and CDR2 SYDVKM. There are 15 residues in the CDR3. V was clipped by 3 bases and J by 7 bases, with 16 bases between them. CDR3 protein: CASSFGWQGTQPQHF. The CDR3 bases are TGTGCCAGCAGTTTTGGGTGGCAGGGAACCCAGCCCCAGCATTTT.

This clone was seen a handful of times. The genes are TRBV9 and TRBJ2-1; tentative D call: TRBD1 (7 bases). V lost 1 base and J 5 bases, leaving 16 bases between the germline ends. The CDR3 runs 16 residues. The germline gives CDR1 SGDLS, CDR2 YYNGEE. The CDR3 DNA follows: TGTGCCAGCAGCGTATACGGGGGACAGACCAACAATGAGCAGTTCTTC. It codes for CASSVYGGQTNNEQFF.

V and J are TRBV28 and TRBJ1-3, with TRBD1 matching over 7 bases. Germline V gives CDR1 MDHEN, CDR2 SYDVKM. The trim removed 10 bases at V and 2 bases at J, leaving 11 bases unmatched. The CDR3 covers 15 residues. The CDR3 sequence is CATTGEGLAGNTIYF. The CDR3 DNA reads TGTGCCACAACAGGGGAAGGGCTCGCTGGAAACACCATATATTTT.

The CDR3 coding sequence is TGCGCCAGCAGTCGGGACCAAGGGGGTTCACCCCTCCACTTT. Translating gives CASSRDQGGSPLHF. The chain employs TRBV23-1 and TRBJ1-6; the D gene is possibly TRBD1 (6 bases). TRBV23-1 is an open reading frame, and its role is uncertain. The CDR3 is 14 residues long. Trimming cost V 4 bases and J 9 bases, with 13 bases left between them.

The chain carries TRBV10-2 and TRBJ1-5; no clear D gene. Germline CDR1 WSHSY, CDR2 SAAADI. The length of the CDR3 is 16 residues. V lost 7 bases to trimming and J lost 0 bases, with 16 bases between them. The DNA for the CDR3 is TGCGCCAGCACTGGCTCAGCCTACTATAGCAATCAGCCCCAGCATTTT. This gives the protein CASTGSAYYSNQPQHF.

This clone was seen just once. The chain couples TRBV27 to TRBJ2-7; the match to TRBD1 covers 8 bases. The V segment lost 2 bases and the J segment 6 bases; nucleotides outside the gene matches: 9. CDR3 length equals 15 residues. Germline V gives CDR1 MNHEY, CDR2 SMNVEV (reference sequence). The CDR3: CASSLARTGIFEQYF. CDR3 DNA sequence: TGTGCCAGCAGTTTAGCCCGGACAGGGATCTTCGAGCAGTACTTC.

The chain recombines TRBV9 with TRBJ2-7; 11 bases line up with TRBD2. This CDR3 contains 14 residues. CDR1 is SGDLS and CDR2 is YYNGEE in the germline V gene. Trimming at V came to 3 bases and at J to 2 bases, leaving 1 base not matched to a gene. This chain's CDR3 is CASSGGLAAYEQYF. The CDR3 nucleotides read TGTGCCAGCAGCGGGGGACTAGCGGCCTACGAGCAGTACTTC.

J is TRBJ2-3 and V is TRBV18, with a weak D call TRBD2 (5 bases). This CDR3 spans 14 amino acids. The V end lost 6 bases, the J end lost 2 bases, and 12 bases lay between the germline ends. Germline CDR1 is KGHSH and CDR2 is LQKENI. CDR3 in amino acids: CASSAFGDTDTQYF. As DNA, the CDR3 is TGTGCCAGCTCCGCCTTCGGGGACACAGATACGCAGTATTTT. Variable domain in full (rest from reference TRBV18 and TRBJ2-3): NAGVMQNPRHLVRRRGQEARLRCSPMKGHSHVYWYRQLPEEGLKFMVYLQKENIIDESGMPKERFSAEFPKEGPSILRIQQVVRGDSAAYFCASSAFGDTDTQYFGPGTRLTVL.

The V gene is TRBV2, the J gene TRBJ2-7; 7 bases agree with TRBD1. V dropped 5 bases and J dropped 2; count of bases not matched to a gene: 6. The CDR3 consists of 14 residues. CDR1 and CDR2 (germline): SNHLY, FYNNEI. The CDR3 spells CASSRSTGAYEQYF. For the CDR3, the DNA is TGTGCCAGCAGTCGATCCACAGGGGCCTACGAGCAGTACTTC.

V usage is TRBV30 and J usage is TRBJ2-2; D gene uncertain. The CDR3 extends over 12 amino acids. The germline gives CDR1 GTSNPN, CDR2 SVGIG (reference sequence). Trimming cost V 3 bases and J 6 bases, with 8 bases left between them. This chain's CDR3 is CAWSVISGELFF. The CDR3 region has the DNA TGTGCCTGGAGCGTTATTTCCGGGGAGCTGTTTTTT. The full variable domain, in which reference TRBV30 and TRBJ2-2 provide the parts outside the CDR3, is SQTIHQWPATLVQPVGSPLSLECTVEGTSNPNLYWYRQAAGRGLQLLFYSVGIGQISSEVPQNLSASRPQDRQFILSSKKLLLSDSGFYLCAWSVISGELFFGEGSRLTVL.

This clone came up once. This chain joins TRBV11-1 and TRBJ2-7; 9 positions match TRBD1. CDR1 SGHAT and CDR2 FQDESV come from the germline V gene (reference sequence). After removal of 5 bases from V and 7 bases from J, the junction contained 9 bases not matched to a gene. This CDR3 has 14 residues. The CDR3 loop reads CASSTGTGMREQYF. Here the CDR3 DNA reads TGTGCCAGCAGCACCGGGACAGGGATGAGGGAGCAGTACTTC.